Listed below are T cell receptor beta chains from one sample, sequenced in a study of T cells in Graves' hyperthyroidism and ophthalmopathy. TCRdb re-analysed the multiplex PCR reads in MiXCR, keeping a single row per CDR3 protein. The sample yields 37,000 or so distinct CDR3 sequences, 52% seen once. The sequencing sample was made of blood. All receptors come from a man aged 35 to 55 with Graves' ophthalmopathy. The CDR3 runs from the conserved cysteine through the conserved F or W. A D gene is named only where the DNA matches it firmly. The size field is filled for only some rows; it gives once, few, many or a size class.

>many|.|TRBJ2-1|TRBV3-1
TGTGCCAGCAGCCAAGGGGCGATGATTACTTACAATGAGCAGTTCTTC
CASSQGAMITYNEQFF
>many|.|TRBJ2-2|TRBV6-1
TGTGCCAGCAGCATATCAGGGGCCACCGGGGAGCTGTTTTTT
CASSISGATGELFF
>many|TRBD2|TRBJ2-3|TRBV19
TGTGCCAGTAGGACTAGCGGGGGCACAGATACGCAGTATTTT
CASRTSGGTDTQYF
>.|TRBD2|TRBJ2-7|TRBV27
TGTGCCAGCACCTGGTATGGGACTAAGGTTAACGAGCAGTACTTC
CASTWYGTKVNEQYF
>.|TRBD2|TRBJ2-2|TRBV9
TGTGCCAGCGGGCTAGCGGGCTGGGGCGGGGAGCTGTTTTTT
CASGLAGWGGELFF
>.|TRBD1|TRBJ1-1|TRBV7-2
TGTGCCAGCGGTAGGACAGGGGGAACTGAAGCTTTCTTT
CASGRTGGTEAFF
>many|.|TRBJ2-5|TRBV20-1
TGCAGTGCTAGAGATTTGTTAATTCCCGGAGAGACCCAGTACTTC
CSARDLLIPGETQYF
>once|TRBD1|TRBJ2-1|TRBV2
TGTGCCAGCAGGCGGGGACAGGGCTACAATGAGCAGTTCTTC
CASRRGQGYNEQFF
>many|.|TRBJ2-6|TRBV11-2
TGTGCCAGCAGCTTATGGTTGGTTGGGGCCAACGTCCTGACTTTC
CASSLWLVGANVLTF
>.|.|TRBJ1-2|TRBV5-1
TGCGCCAGCAGCTTGGCCAGCATGAGCTCTGGAAACACCTTC
CASSLASMSSGNTF
>.|TRBD1|TRBJ1-2|TRBV7-2
TGTGCCAGCAGCCCAGGGACAGTTGGCTACACCTTC
CASSPGTVGYTF
>many|.|TRBJ2-5|TRBV19
TGTGCCAGTAGTATAGCACACGGTCGATGGGAGACCCAGTACTTC
CASSIAHGRWETQYF
>.|.|TRBJ2-1|TRBV12-3/TRBV12-4
TGTGCCAGCAGTTCCCGGTCTGAGCAGTTCTTC
CASSSRSEQFF
>.|.|TRBJ1-2|TRBV29-1
TGCAGTGTCCGGGAAACGAGGAACTATGGCTACACCTTC
CSVRETRNYGYTF
>many|.|TRBJ2-7|TRBV6-9
TGTGCCAGCAGTTATTCGGGGACCGACGAGCAGTACTTC
CASSYSGTDEQYF
>medium-sized|.|TRBJ2-3|TRBV24-1
TGTGCCACCAGTGACATCGGGGTCACAGATACGCAGTATTTT
CATSDIGVTDTQYF
>medium-sized|TRBD1|TRBJ1-5|TRBV20-1
TGCAGTGCTAGGAGACAGGGACGTCAGCCCCAGCATTTT
CSARRQGRQPQHF
>.|.|TRBJ1-6|TRBV20-1
TGCAGTGCCCCCCGGCGACTGGGAGCATCCTATAATTCACCCCTCCACTTT
CSAPRRLGASYNSPLHF
>many|TRBD1|TRBJ1-4|TRBV5-1
TGCGCCAGCAGCCGCGGGACAGGGGATGAAAAACTGTTTTTT
CASSRGTGDEKLFF
>many|.|TRBJ2-6|TRBV12-3/TRBV12-4
TGTGCCAGCGGGGGGCTCTTCAAACGAAACTCTGGGGCCAACGTCCTGACTTTC
CASGGLFKRNSGANVLTF
>many|TRBD2|TRBJ2-1|TRBV7-2
TGTGCCAGCAGCTTAGTAGCGGGAGAGAACAATGAGCAGTTCTTC
CASSLVAGENNEQFF
>.|.|TRBJ2-7|TRBV24-1
TGTGCACCCCTCGAGCAGTACTTC
CAPLEQYF
>.|.|TRBJ1-1|TRBV7-7
TGTGCTAGCAGCCCCTCCGTTGGCAGCCGCGGAGCTTTCTTT
CASSPSVGSRGAFF
>.|.|TRBJ2-1|TRBV10-1
TGCGCCAGCAGTGAGTCCAGCAGACGGGGCCCGGGGATCGAGCAGTTCTTC
CASSESSRRGPGIEQFF
>many|TRBD1|TRBJ2-7|TRBV3-1
TGTGCCAGCAGCCTTCGACAGGGGGTCGGCGAGCAGTACTTC
CASSLRQGVGEQYF
>.|.|TRBJ1-1|TRBV29-1
TGCAGCGTTGAAGATCGGGCATCCCGCTCTGGAAACACTGAAGCTTTCTTT
CSVEDRASRSGNTEAFF
>many|.|TRBJ1-4|TRBV9
TGTGCCAGCAGCGTCCGTCCCACTAATGAAAAACTGTTTTTT
CASSVRPTNEKLFF
>many|.|TRBJ2-7|TRBV7-8
TGTGCCAGCAGCGCCTCACAAATGGAGCAGTACTTC
CASSASQMEQYF
>.|.|TRBJ1-5|TRBV5-8
TGTGCCAGCAGCTTGGGGGCAGGGGTCGACGGTCAGCCCCAGCATTTT
CASSLGAGVDGQPQHF